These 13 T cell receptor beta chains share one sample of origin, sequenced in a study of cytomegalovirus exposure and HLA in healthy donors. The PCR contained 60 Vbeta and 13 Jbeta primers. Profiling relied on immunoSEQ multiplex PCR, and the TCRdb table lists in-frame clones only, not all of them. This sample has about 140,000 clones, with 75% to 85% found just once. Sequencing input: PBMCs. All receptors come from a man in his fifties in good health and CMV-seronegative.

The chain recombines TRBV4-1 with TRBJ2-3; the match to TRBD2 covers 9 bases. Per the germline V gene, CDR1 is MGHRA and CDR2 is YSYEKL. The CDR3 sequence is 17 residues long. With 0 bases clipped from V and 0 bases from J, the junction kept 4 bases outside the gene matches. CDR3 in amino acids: CASSQDLGLASTDTQYF. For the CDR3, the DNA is TGCGCCAGCAGCCAAGATCTGGGACTAGCAAGCACAGATACGCAGTATTTT.

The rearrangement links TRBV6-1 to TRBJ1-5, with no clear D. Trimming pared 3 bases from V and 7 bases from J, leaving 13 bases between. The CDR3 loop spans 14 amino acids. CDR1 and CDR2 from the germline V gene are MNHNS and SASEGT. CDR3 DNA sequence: TGTGCCAGCAGTGAGTTGTTCGGTGAACAGCCCCAGCATTTT. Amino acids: CASSELFGEQPQHF.

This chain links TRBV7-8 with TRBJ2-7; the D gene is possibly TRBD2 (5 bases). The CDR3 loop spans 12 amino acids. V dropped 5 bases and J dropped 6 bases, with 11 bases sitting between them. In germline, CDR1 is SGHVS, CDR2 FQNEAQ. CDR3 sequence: CASSDRRGEQYF. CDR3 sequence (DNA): TGTGCCAGCAGCGATCGTCGGGGCGAGCAGTACTTC. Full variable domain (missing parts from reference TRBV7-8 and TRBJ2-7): GAGVSQSPRYKVAKRGQDVALRCDPISGHVSLFWYQQALGQGPEFLTYFQNEAQLDKSGLPSDRFFAERPEGSVSTLKIQRTQQEDSAVYLCASSDRRGEQYFGPGTRLTVT.

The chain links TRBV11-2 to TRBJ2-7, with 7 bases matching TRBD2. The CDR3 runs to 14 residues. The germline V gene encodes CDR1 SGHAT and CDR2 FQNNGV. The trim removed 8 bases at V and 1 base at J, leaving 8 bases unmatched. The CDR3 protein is CASLSREKSYEQYF. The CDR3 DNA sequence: TGTGCCAGCCTCTCGCGGGAGAAGTCCTACGAGCAGTACTTC. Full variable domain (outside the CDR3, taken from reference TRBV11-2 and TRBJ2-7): EAGVAQSPRYKIIEKRQSVAFWCNPISGHATLYWYQQILGQGPKLLIQFQNNGVVDDSQLPKDRFSAERLKGVDSTLKIQPAKLEDSAVYLCASLSREKSYEQYFGPGTRLTVT.

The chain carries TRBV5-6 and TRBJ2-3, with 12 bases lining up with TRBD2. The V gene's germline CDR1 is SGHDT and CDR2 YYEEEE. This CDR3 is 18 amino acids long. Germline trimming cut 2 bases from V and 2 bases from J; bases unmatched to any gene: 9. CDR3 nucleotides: TGTGCCAGCAGCTTTCCCGGGACTAGCGGGCCCGCCACAGATACGCAGTATTTT. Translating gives CASSFPGTSGPATDTQYF.

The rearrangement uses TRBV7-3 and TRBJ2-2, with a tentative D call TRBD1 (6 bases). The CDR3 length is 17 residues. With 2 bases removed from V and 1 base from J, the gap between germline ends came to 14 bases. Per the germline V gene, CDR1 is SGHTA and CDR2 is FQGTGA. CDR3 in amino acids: CASSLQTTGLNTGELFF. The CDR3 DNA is TGTGCCAGCAGCTTACAGACAACAGGGCTGAACACCGGGGAGCTGTTTTTT.

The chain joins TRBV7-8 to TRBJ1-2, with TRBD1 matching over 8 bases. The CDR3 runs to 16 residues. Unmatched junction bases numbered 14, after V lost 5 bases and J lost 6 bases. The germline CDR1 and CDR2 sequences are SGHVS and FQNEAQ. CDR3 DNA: TGTGCCAGCAGCCCCGCGGGACAGGCAACGGTTGATGGCTACACCTTC. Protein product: CASSPAGQATVDGYTF.

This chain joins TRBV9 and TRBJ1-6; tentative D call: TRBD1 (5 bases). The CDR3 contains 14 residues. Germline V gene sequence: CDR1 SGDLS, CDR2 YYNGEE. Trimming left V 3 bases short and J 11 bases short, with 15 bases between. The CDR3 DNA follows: TGTGCCAGCAGCGCAACGGGACTGTTCGCACCCCTCCACTTT. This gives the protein CASSATGLFAPLHF.

The CDR3 nucleotides are TGTGCTAGTGGGCAGTTACATAATTCACCCCTCCACTTT. Amino acids: CASGQLHNSPLHF. V and J are TRBV12-5 and TRBJ1-6; D is uncertain. Germline CDR1 is LGHNT and CDR2 is FRNRAP. Trimming stripped 6 bases from V and 5 bases from J, with 8 bases between. The CDR3 sequence is 13 residues long.

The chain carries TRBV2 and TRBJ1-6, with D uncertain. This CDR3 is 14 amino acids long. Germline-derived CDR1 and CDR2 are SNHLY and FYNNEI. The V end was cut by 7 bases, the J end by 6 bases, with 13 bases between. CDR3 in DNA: TGTGCCAGCAATCAAGCCCAGTTTAATTCACCCCTCCACTTT. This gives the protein CASNQAQFNSPLHF.

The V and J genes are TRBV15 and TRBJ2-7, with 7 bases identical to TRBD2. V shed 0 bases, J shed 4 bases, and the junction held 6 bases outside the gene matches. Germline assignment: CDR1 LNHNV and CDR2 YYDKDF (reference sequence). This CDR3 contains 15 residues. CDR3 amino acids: CATSRDGGESYEQYF. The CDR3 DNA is TGTGCCACCAGCAGAGATGGGGGGGAGTCATACGAGCAGTACTTC.

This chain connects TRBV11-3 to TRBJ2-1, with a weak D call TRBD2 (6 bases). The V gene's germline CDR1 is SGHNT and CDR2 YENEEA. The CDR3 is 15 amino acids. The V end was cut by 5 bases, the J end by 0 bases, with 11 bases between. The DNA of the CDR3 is TGTGCCAGCAGCCCCGGAGGGAGCTCCTACAATGAGCAGTTCTTC. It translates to CASSPGGSSYNEQFF.

CDR3 amino acids: CASSLPSSYEQYF. The CDR3 region has the DNA TGTGCCAGCAGTTTACCTTCGTCCTACGAGCAGTACTTC. V gene TRBV28 combines with J gene TRBJ2-7, with D unclear. Germline V lookup: CDR1 MDHEN, CDR2 SYDVKM. Trimming took 2 bases from V and 1 from J, leaving 6 bases between them. The CDR3 contains 13 residues.